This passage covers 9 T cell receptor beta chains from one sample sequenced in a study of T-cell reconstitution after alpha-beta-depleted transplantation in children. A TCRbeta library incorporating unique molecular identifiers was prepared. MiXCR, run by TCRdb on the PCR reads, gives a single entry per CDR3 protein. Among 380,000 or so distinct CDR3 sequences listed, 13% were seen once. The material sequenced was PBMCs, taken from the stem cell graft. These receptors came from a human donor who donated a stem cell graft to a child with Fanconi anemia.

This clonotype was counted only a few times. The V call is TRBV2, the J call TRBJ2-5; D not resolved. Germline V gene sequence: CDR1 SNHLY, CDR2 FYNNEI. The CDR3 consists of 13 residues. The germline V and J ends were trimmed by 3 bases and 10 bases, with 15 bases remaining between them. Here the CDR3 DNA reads TGTGCCAGCAGTGAGGAGACGGGCTTGGACCAGTACTTC. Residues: CASSEETGLDQYF.

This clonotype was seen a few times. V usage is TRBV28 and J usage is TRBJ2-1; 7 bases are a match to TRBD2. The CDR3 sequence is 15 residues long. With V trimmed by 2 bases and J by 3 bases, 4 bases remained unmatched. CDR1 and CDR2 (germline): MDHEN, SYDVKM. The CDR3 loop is CASSLVLADYNEQFF. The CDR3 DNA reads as TGTGCCAGCAGTTTAGTGCTAGCGGACTACAATGAGCAGTTCTTC. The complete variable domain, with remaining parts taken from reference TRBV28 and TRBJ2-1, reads DVKVTQSSRYLVKRTGEKVFLECVQDMDHENMFWYRQDPGLGLRLIYFSYDVKMKEKGDIPEGYSVSREKKERFSLILESASTNQTSMYLCASSLVLADYNEQFFGPGTRLTVL.

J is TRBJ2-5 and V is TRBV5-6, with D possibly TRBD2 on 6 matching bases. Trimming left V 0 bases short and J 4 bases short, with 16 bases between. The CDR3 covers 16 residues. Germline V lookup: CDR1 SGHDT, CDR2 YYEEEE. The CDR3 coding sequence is TGTGCCAGCAGCTTGGGGAGCTGGGGGGTACGAGAGACCCAGTACTTC. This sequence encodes CASSLGSWGVRETQYF.

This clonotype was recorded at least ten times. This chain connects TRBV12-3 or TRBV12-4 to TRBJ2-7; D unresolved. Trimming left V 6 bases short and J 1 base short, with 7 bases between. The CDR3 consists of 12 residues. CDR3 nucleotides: TGTGCCAGCAGGTCCGATTCCTACGAGCAGTACTTC. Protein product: CASRSDSYEQYF.

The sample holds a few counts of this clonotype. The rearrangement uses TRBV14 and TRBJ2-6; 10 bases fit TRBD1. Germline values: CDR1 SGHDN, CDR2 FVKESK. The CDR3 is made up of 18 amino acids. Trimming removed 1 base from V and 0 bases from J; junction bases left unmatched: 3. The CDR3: CASSQVDRGLSGANVLTF. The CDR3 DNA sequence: TGTGCCAGCAGCCAAGTCGACAGGGGGCTCTCTGGGGCCAACGTCCTGACTTTC.

As DNA, the CDR3 is TGTGCCAGCAGCATCTCAGTCAGGGGCCTGGACACCGGGGAGCTGTTTTTT. Translating gives CASSISVRGLDTGELFF. The V gene is TRBV9, the J gene TRBJ2-2, with TRBD1 as a possible D gene (6 bases). The CDR3 sequence is 17 residues long. CDR1 is SGDLS, CDR2 YYNGEE, per germline. With 4 bases removed from V and 3 bases from J, the gap between germline ends came to 19 bases.

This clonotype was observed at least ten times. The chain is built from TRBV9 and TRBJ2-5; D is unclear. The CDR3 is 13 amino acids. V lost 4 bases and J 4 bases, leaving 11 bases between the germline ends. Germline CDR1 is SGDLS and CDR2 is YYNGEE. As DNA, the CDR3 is TGTGCCAGCAGCTTCTCCCCGGGAGAGACCCAGTACTTC. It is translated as CASSFSPGETQYF.

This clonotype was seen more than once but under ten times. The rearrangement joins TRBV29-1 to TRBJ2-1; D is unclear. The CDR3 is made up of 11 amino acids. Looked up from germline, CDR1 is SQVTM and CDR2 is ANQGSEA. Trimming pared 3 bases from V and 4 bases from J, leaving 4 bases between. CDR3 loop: CSVEFYNEQFF. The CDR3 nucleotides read TGCAGCGTTGAGTTTTACAATGAGCAGTTCTTC.

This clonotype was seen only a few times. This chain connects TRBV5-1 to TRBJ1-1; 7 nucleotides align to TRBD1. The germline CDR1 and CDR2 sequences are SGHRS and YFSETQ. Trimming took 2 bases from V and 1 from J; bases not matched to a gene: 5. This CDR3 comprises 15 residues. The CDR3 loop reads CASSFTGVSNTEAFF. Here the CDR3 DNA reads TGCGCCAGCAGCTTCACAGGGGTATCGAACACTGAAGCTTTCTTT.